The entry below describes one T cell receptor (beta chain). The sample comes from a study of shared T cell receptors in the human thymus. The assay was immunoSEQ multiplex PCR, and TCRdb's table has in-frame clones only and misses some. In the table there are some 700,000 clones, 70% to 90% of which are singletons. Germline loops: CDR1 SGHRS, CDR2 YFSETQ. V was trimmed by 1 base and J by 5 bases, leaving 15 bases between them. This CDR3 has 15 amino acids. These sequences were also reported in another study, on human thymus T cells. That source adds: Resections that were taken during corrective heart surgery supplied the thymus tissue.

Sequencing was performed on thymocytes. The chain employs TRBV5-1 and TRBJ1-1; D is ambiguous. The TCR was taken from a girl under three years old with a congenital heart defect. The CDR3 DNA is TGCGCCAGCAGCTTGTGCCGGGTTCGGTGTACTGAAGCTTTCTTT. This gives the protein CASSLCRVRCTEAFF.